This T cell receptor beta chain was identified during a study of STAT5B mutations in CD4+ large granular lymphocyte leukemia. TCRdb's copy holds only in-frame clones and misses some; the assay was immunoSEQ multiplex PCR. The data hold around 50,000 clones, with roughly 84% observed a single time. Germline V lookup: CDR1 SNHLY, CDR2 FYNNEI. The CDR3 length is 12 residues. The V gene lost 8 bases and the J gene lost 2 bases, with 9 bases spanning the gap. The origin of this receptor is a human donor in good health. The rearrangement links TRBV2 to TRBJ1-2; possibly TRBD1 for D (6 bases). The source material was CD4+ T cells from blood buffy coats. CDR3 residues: CASSDRNYGYTF. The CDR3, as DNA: TGTGCCAGCTCAGACAGGAACTATGGCTACACCTTC.